This TCR beta chain was documented in a study of CD8+CD57+ T cells in acquired aplastic anemia. Study summary: DNA recovered from sorted CD4+ and CD8+ cells had a mean of approximately 3.2 ug. General study findings and limits: Significance was not reached for CD8+ Simpson's diversity between patients and controls. Comparison of patients with controls identified about 27 shared CD8+ CDR3 sequences.

Both TCR beta VDJ combination and CDR3 sequence profiling were carried out. Genomic DNA was the template for this profiling. Each CDR3 protein gets one entry after TCRdb re-called the reads with MiXCR. The sample shows 250,000 to 350,000 distinct CDR3 sequences, 45% to 65% of them seen only once. For this clonotype: What it binds is unknown.

V was clipped by 6 bases and J by 2 bases; unmatched bases: 3. This CDR3 spans 14 amino acids. Germline values: CDR1 LGHNT, CDR2 FRNRAP. The chain uses TRBV12-5 and TRBJ1-5; 8 bases line up with TRBD1. The source material was sorted CD4+, CD8+, or CD8+CD57+ T cells (not recorded which) from PBMCs. The sequence was obtained from a human donor with severe aplastic anemia or a healthy control (not recorded which). The CDR3 reads CASGLDRGNQPQHF. Written as DNA, the CDR3 is TGTGCTAGTGGCCTGGACAGGGGCAATCAGCCCCAGCATTTT.